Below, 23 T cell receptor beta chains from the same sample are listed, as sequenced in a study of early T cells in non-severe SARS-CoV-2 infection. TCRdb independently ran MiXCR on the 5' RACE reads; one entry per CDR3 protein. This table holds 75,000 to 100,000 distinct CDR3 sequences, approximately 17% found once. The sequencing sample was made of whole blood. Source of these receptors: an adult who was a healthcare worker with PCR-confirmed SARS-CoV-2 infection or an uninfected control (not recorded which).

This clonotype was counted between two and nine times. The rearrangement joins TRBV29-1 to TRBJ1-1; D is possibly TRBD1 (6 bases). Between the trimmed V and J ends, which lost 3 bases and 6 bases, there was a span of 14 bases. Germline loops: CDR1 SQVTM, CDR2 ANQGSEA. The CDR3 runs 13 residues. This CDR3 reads CSVERARGSEAFF. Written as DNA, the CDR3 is TGCAGCGTTGAGCGGGCCAGGGGCTCTGAAGCTTTCTTT.

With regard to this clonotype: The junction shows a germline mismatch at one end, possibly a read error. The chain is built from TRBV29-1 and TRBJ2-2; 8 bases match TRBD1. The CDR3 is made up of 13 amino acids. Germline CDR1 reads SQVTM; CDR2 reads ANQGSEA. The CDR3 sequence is CSDRDRNAGELFF. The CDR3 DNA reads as TGCAGCGACCGGGACAGGAACGCCGGGGAGCTGTTTTTT.

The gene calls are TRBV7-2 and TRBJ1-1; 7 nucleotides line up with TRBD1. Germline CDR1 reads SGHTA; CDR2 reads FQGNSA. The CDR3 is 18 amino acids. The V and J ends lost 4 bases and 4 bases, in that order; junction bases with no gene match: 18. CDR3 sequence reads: CASSSQPGQIFEGTEAFF. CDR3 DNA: TGTGCCAGCAGCTCCCAACCGGGACAGATCTTTGAGGGCACTGAAGCTTTCTTT.

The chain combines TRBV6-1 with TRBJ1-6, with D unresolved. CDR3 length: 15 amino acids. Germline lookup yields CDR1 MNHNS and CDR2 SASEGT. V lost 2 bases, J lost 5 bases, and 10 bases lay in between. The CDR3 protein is CASSEQTPNNSPLHF. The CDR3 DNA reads TGTGCCAGCAGTGAACAGACACCGAATAATTCACCCCTCCACTTT.

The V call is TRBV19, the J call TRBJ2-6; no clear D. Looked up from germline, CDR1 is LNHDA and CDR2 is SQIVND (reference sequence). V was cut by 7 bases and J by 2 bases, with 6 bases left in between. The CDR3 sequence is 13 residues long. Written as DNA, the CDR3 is TGTGCCAGTAACGGCCCTGGGGCCAACGTCCTGACTTTC. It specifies CASNGPGANVLTF.

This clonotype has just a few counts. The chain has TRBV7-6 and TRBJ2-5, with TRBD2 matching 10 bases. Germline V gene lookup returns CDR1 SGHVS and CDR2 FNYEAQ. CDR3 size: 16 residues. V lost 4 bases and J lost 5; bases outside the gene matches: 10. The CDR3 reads CASSWGTSVDEETQYF. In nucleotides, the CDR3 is TGTGCCAGCAGCTGGGGGACTAGCGTAGATGAGGAGACCCAGTACTTC.

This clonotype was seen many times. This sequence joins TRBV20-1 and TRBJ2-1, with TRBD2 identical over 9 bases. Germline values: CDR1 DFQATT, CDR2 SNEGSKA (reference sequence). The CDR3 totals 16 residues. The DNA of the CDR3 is TGCAGCGCTCGACCTCTAGCGGGGAGCTCCTACAATGAGCAGTTCTTC. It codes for CSARPLAGSSYNEQFF.

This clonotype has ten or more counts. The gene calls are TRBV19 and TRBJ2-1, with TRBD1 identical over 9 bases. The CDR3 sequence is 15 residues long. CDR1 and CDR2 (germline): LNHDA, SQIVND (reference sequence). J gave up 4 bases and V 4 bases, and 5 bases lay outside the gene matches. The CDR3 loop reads CASSRYRGPYNEQFF. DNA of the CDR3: TGTGCCAGTAGTAGGTACAGGGGGCCGTACAATGAGCAGTTCTTC.

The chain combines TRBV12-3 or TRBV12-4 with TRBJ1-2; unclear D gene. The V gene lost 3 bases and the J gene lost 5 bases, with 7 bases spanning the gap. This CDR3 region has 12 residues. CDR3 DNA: TGTGCCAGCAGTTTCGAGAGGTATGGCTACACCTTC. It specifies CASSFERYGYTF.

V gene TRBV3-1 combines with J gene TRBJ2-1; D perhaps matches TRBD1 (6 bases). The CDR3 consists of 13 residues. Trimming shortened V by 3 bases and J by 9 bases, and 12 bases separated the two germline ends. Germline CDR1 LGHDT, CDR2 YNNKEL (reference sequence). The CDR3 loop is CASSHRGASEQFF. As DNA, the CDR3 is TGTGCCAGCAGCCACAGGGGTGCAAGTGAGCAGTTCTTC.

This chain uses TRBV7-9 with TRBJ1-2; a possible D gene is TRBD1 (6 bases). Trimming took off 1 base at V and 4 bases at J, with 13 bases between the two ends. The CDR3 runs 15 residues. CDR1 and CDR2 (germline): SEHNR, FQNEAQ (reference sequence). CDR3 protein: CASSLVSDRIYGYTF. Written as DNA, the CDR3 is TGTGCCAGCAGCTTAGTCTCCGACAGGATCTATGGCTACACCTTC.

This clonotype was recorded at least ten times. CDR3 in DNA: TGTGCCAGCAGCTTAGGGTCCGGACGGGGTCGCACAGATACGCAGTATTTT. Its protein product is CASSLGSGRGRTDTQYF. The rearrangement uses TRBV7-2 and TRBJ2-3; D possibly corresponds to TRBD2 (5 bases). The germline V and J ends were trimmed by 1 base and 1 base, with 15 bases remaining between them. From germline, CDR1 is SGHTA and CDR2 FQGNSA. This CDR3 region has 17 residues.

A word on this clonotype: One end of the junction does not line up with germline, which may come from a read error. The CDR3 spells CASSLEGLYKQYF. The CDR3 DNA sequence: TGTGCCAGCAGTTTAGAGGGACTCTACAAGCAGTACTTC. The gene calls are TRBV6-2 or TRBV6-3 and TRBJ2-7; maybe TRBD2 (6 bases). Per germline, CDR1 MNHEY and CDR2 SVGEGT. CDR3 size: 13 residues.

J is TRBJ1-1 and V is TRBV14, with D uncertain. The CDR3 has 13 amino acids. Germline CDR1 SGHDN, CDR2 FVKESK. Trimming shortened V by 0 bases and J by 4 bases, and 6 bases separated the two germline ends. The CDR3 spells CASSQDLGTEAFF. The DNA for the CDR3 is TGTGCCAGCAGCCAAGATTTGGGCACTGAAGCTTTCTTT. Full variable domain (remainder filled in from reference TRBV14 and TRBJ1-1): EAGVTQFPSHSVIEKGQTVTLRCDPISGHDNLYWYRRVMGKEIKFLLHFVKESKQDESGMPNNRFLAERTGGTYSTLKVQPAELEDSGVYFCASSQDLGTEAFFGQGTRLTVV.

The CDR3: CASSPSGTSGSGTQYF. CDR3 DNA: TGTGCCAGCTCACCGTCCGGGACTAGCGGGAGTGGGACCCAGTACTTC. The chain joins TRBV18 to TRBJ2-5; TRBD2 agrees at 14 bases. V lost 3 bases to trimming and J lost 7 bases; unmatched junction nucleotides: 7. This CDR3 is 16 amino acids long. Per the germline V gene, CDR1 is KGHSH and CDR2 is LQKENI.

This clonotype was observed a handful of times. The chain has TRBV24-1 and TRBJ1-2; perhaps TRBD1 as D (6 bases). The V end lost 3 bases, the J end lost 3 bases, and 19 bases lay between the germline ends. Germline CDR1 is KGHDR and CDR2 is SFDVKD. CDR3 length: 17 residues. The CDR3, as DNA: TGTGCCACCAGTGATCGAGGGGGAAAGGAGCTGGACTATGGCTACACCTTC. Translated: CATSDRGGKELDYGYTF.

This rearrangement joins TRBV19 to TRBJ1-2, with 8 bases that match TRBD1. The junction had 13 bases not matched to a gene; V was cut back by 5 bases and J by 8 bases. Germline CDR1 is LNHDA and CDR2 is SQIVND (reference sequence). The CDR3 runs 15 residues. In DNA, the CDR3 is TGTGCCAGTAGTGAAAGGGGACAGGTCTTATCGGGCTACACCTTC. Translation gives CASSERGQVLSGYTF.

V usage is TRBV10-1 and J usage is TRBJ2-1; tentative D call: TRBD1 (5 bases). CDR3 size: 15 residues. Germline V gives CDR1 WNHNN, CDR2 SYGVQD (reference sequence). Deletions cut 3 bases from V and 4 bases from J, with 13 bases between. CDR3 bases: TGCGCCAGCAGTGACCAACGTACAGGATACAATGAGCAGTTCTTC. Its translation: CASSDQRTGYNEQFF.

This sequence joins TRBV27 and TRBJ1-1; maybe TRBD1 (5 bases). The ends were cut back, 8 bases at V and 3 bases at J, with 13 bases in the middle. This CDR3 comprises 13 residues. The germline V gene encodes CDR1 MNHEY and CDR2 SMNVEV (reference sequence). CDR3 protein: CASSGAGYTEAFF. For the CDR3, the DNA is TGTGCCAGCTCTGGGGCGGGCTACACTGAAGCTTTCTTT.

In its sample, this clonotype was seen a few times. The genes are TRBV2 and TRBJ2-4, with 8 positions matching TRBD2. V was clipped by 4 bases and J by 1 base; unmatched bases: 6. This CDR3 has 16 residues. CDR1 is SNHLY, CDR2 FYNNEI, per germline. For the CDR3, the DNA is TGTGCCAGCAGTGGACAAGCGGGAGACGCCAAAAACATTCAGTACTTC. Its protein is CASSGQAGDAKNIQYF.

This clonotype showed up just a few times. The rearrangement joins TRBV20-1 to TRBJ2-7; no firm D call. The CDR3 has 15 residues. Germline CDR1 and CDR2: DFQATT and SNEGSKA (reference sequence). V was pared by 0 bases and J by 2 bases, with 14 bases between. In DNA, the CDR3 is TGCAGTGCTAGAGATGGGTCCACACCCACCTACGAGCAGTACTTC. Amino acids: CSARDGSTPTYEQYF.

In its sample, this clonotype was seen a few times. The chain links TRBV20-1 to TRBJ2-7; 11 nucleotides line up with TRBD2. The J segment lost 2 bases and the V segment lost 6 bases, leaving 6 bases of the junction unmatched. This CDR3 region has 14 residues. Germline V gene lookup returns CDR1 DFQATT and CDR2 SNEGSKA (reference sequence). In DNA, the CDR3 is TGCAGTGCCGTATTAGCGGGAGGGACCTACGAGCAGTACTTC. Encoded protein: CSAVLAGGTYEQYF.

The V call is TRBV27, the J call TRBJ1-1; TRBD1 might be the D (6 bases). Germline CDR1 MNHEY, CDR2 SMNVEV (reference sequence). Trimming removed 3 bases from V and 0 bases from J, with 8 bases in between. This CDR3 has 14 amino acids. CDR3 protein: CASSLDSLNTEAFF. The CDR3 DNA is TGTGCCAGCAGTTTGGACAGTCTGAACACTGAAGCTTTCTTT.